Shown below are 2 T cell receptor beta chains from a single sample sequenced in a study of cytomegalovirus exposure and HLA in healthy donors. The PCR contained 60 Vbeta and 13 Jbeta primers. Method: immunoSEQ multiplex PCR; TCRdb's copy keeps in-frame clones and lacks some. The table lists about 110,000 clones, about 70% of them singletons. The sequencing input was PBMCs. These receptors came from a man aged 30-40 years in good health and CMV-seropositive.

The V call is TRBV30, the J call TRBJ1-1; no definite D call. The germline CDR1 and CDR2 sequences are GTSNPN and SVGIG (reference sequence). The CDR3 sequence is 10 residues long. The germline V and J ends were trimmed by 1 base and 5 bases, with 2 bases remaining between them. The CDR3 loop reads CAWSATEAFF. DNA of the CDR3: TGTGCCTGGAGTGCGACTGAAGCTTTCTTT.

The rearrangement uses TRBV7-3 and TRBJ2-1; TRBD2 matches at 8 bases. The length of the CDR3 is 15 residues. Germline V gives CDR1 SGHTA, CDR2 FQGTGA. The V and J ends lost 4 bases and 2 bases, in that order; junction bases with no gene match: 4. CDR3 amino acids: CASSSTSGTYNEQFF. The CDR3, as DNA: TGTGCCAGCAGCTCTACTAGCGGAACCTACAATGAGCAGTTCTTC. The variable domain in full, completed from reference TRBV7-3 and TRBJ2-1, reads GAGVSQTPSNKVTEKGKYVELRCDPISGHTALYWYRQSLGQGPEFLIYFQGTGAADDSGLPNDRFFAVRPEGSVSTLKIQRTERGDSAVYLCASSSTSGTYNEQFFGPGTRLTVL.